A selection of T cell receptor beta chains follows, all from one sample in a study of blood T cell repertoires in COVID-19. Generated by immunoSEQ multiplex PCR, the TCRdb table keeps only in-frame clones and is missing some. The sample records approximately 460,000 clones, roughly nine tenths being singletons. The specimen was peripheral blood. These receptors all come from a man aged 18 to 30 with COVID-19, enrolled during active disease. Both conserved end residues are part of each CDR3. A D gene is named only where the DNA matches it firmly. Rows may omit the clone size; those that give it use once, few, many or a size class.

j_gene,v_gene,abundance,d_gene,CDR3nt,CDR3aa
TRBJ2-1,TRBV18,-,-,TGTGCCAGCTCACCGAGACTAGGGGCGGCCGATGAGCAGTTCTTC,CASSPRLGAADEQFF
TRBJ2-5,TRBV9,-,TRBD1,TGTGCCAGCAGCATGGACAGGGGACAAGAGACCCAGTACTTC,CASSMDRGQETQYF
TRBJ2-7,TRBV6-5,-,TRBD1,TGTGCCAGCAGTTACTCGACAGGGGGCGACGAGCAGTACTTC,CASSYSTGGDEQYF
TRBJ2-1,TRBV27,-,-,TGTGCCAGCAGTTTATGGCCAGGAGAGCAGTTCTTC,CASSLWPGEQFF
TRBJ1-2,TRBV4-1,-,-,TGCGCCAGCAGCCAAGTGATTGGGAGTGGCTACACCTTC,CASSQVIGSGYTF
TRBJ2-2,TRBV24-1,-,-,TGTGCCACCAGTGATTCGCTCCTAAGTGCCGCGAACACCGGGGAGCTGTTTTTT,CATSDSLLSAANTGELFF
TRBJ2-2,TRBV7-9,-,-,TGTGCCACCAAAGCGGGCGGGGAGCTGTTTTTT,CATKAGGELFF
TRBJ2-3,TRBV3-1/TRBV3-2,-,TRBD2,TGTGCCAGCAGCCTTCAGGCGGGACTAGCGGGAACAGATACGCAGTATTTT,CASSLQAGLAGTDTQYF
TRBJ1-1,TRBV4-2,once,-,TGTGCCAGCAGCCATGAGCCCATGAACACTGAAGCTTTCTTT,CASSHEPMNTEAFF
TRBJ2-3,TRBV11-3,-,TRBD2,TGTGCCAGCAGCCTAAACCTAGCGGGCGGCCTAGATACGCAGTATTTT,CASSLNLAGGLDTQYF
TRBJ2-3,TRBV9,-,-,TGTGCCAGCAGTTGGCGGGGTGTCACAGATACGCAGTATTTT,CASSWRGVTDTQYF
TRBJ1-1,TRBV7-2,-,-,TGTGCCAGCAGCTTAATAGGGGTTGAGAACACTGAAGCTTTCTTT,CASSLIGVENTEAFF
TRBJ2-1,TRBV15,-,TRBD2,TGTGCCACCAGCAGACTAGCGGGCAACCCGTACAATGAGCAGTTCTTC,CATSRLAGNPYNEQFF
TRBJ2-5,TRBV7-9,-,-,TGTGCCAGCAGCAATAGCGGAGGGGACGTGAAGACCCAGTACTTC,CASSNSGGDVKTQYF
TRBJ2-3,TRBV30,few,-,TGTGCCTGGATGGGGTTAGCGCCTAGCACAGATACGCAGTATTTT,CAWMGLAPSTDTQYF
TRBJ2-1,TRBV10-3,-,-,TGTGCCATTGGAGGGACCCCGCCTTACAATGAGCAGTTCTTC,CAIGGTPPYNEQFF